Included here is one T cell receptor (beta chain) sequence, with context. No antigen is known for it. The data stem from a study of T cell repertoires in ileal Crohn's disease. Profiled with immunoSEQ multiplex PCR; TCRdb holds only in-frame clones, not every one. The sample lists 25,000 to 35,000 clones, about three quarters occurring once. Study-wide results and limits: Active smokers at surgery had more clonal expansions than non-smokers.

Included were adult ileal or ileocolonic Crohn's patients indicated for ileocolonic resection. This CDR3 has 16 residues. V was shortened by 3 bases and J by 0 bases, with 14 bases between the two germline ends. Germline V gene lookup returns CDR1 SGHAT and CDR2 FQNNGV. This receptor was obtained from an adult with Crohn's disease. Specimen: ileal tissue. V gene TRBV11-2 combines with J gene TRBJ1-1; D remains unclear. The chain's CDR3 is CASSFSRGSMNTEAFF. DNA of the CDR3: TGTGCCAGCAGCTTTTCGCGCGGCTCAATGAACACTGAAGCTTTCTTT.